This TCR beta chain was obtained from a study of T cell repertoires in cytomegalovirus infection. Study-level background: CMV infection and matching HLA type were both indicated by public TCR beta signatures. Overall study results and limits: Dominant in the ex vivo response were TCR beta clonotypes restricted by HLA-C and specific for CMV.

This clonotype appeared a few times. Its target is unknown. One entry per CDR3 protein, called by TCRdb with MiXCR from the reads. There are 50,000 to 65,000 distinct CDR3 sequences in the sample; about a fifth occur only once, and roughly two thirds lies in the top ten. The CDR3 extends over 16 amino acids. V lost 5 bases and J 3 bases, leaving 17 bases between the germline ends. Germline V CDR1 and CDR2: SGHTA, FQGNSA. The specimen was CD8+ T cells from cultured PBMCs, collected from culture after CMV antigen stimulation. The chain couples TRBV7-2 to TRBJ1-3; perhaps TRBD1 as D (6 bases). The TCR originated in a human donor in good health (CMV status not recorded). Some clones in this sample may be carry-over from other donors' samples. CDR3 sequence: CASSTPGGGRGNTIYF. DNA of the CDR3: TGTGCCAGCAGCACCCCCGGGGGCGGACGTGGAAACACCATATATTTT.